Detailed here is one T cell receptor (beta chain). These data come from a study of blood T cell repertoires in COVID-19. Across the study: The United States, Italy and Spain supplied acute and convalescent COVID-19 samples.

Data came from immunoSEQ multiplex PCR; TCRdb stores just in-frame clones and leaves some out. The data hold about 160,000 clones, with roughly 81% observed a single time. Trimming took 2 bases from V and 0 from J; bases not matched to a gene: 5. The CDR3 runs 18 residues. Germline V gene sequence: CDR1 SNHLY, CDR2 FYNNEI. The sequencing input was peripheral blood. The TCR comes from a man in his forties with acute or convalescent COVID-19. This chain connects TRBV2 to TRBJ1-6; 9 bases line up with TRBD1. CDR3 loop: CASSEFDRGYSYNSPLHF. The CDR3 DNA reads TGTGCCAGCAGTGAATTCGACAGGGGGTACTCCTATAATTCACCCCTCCACTTT.